This T cell receptor (beta chain) was retrieved from a study of blood T cell repertoires in COVID-19. Background on the study: Sources were T cells, B-cell-depleted T cells, or PBMCs; the material itself was cDNA or gDNA.

Assay: immunoSEQ multiplex PCR; the TCRdb copy retains only in-frame clones and omits some. The table shows 35,000 to 40,000 clones, with around nine tenths occurring only once. The source is a man aged 55 to 69 with COVID-19, enrolled during active disease. Material for sequencing was peripheral blood.

The CDR3 sequence: CSAAPQTGTEAFF. For the CDR3, the DNA is TGCAGCGCCGCACCTCAGACCGGGACAGAAGCTTTCTTT. This chain links TRBV29-1 with TRBJ1-1; D is possibly TRBD1 (6 bases). The CDR3 covers 13 residues. Germline CDR1 reads SQVTM; CDR2 reads ANQGSEA. Deletions cut 7 bases from V and 8 bases from J, with 20 bases between.